This T cell receptor (beta chain) was observed in a study of T cell responses to AZD1222 COVID-19 vaccine (dated by TCRdb to the early 2020s). Study-level background: A total of 230 or so trial participants underwent TCR sequencing, of whom around 200 received two doses of AZD1222 and around 25 received two doses of the MenACWY control vaccine. Trial participants were enrolled by age into subgroups of 18-55, 56-69 and 70-plus years, and around 150, 29 and 61 TCR-sequenced participants, respectively, were included in these subgroups. The full study reports these points: Only six or seven AZD1222 recipients were SARS-CoV-2 seropositive at baseline, limiting conclusions about previously exposed vaccinees. After two AZD1222 doses, both the breadth and the depth of spike-specific TCRs were significantly higher than at day 0 and than in MenACWY recipients. Participants were mostly white British and included more females than males, and it was suggested by the authors that clonal diversity may have been underestimated. The 56-69-year group was small, and its depth increase did not reach significance, likely because of low power. Epitopes outside the regions mutated in the B.1.351 and B.1.1.7 variants were reportedly recognized by nearly half of the unique spike-specific TCRs. No day 14 peak-response samples were available, so repertoires were characterized only after the peak T cell response. The whole spike protein was spanned by vaccine-associated CD4 TCRs, and dominant responses were seen in regions 160-218 and 743-854.

On this clone: Its antigen remains unidentified. Base quality data are lacking; no much larger clone is found one base away.

The CDR3 regions of human TCRbeta chains were subjected to immunosequencing. The original pipeline was this. Repertoire TCRs were matched against a reference library of SARS-CoV-2-specific TCRs generated with the MIRA antigen-specificity platform. Breadth meant the fraction of unique TCRs that were SARS-CoV-2-associated, whereas depth meant the fraction of total T cells that were SARS-CoV-2-associated. Using the MIRA data, each spike-specific TCR was mapped to the spike region that the TCR reacts to and placed in a CD4 or CD8 class. Log10-transformed breadth and depth values were compared by one-way ANOVA with Sidak's multiple comparisons tests. TCRdb stores this immuneACCESS table with in-frame sequences only. Part of the clones is absent; in the studies checked, under half of the shortfall reflects unresolved V genes, and no reason is known for the rest. V, J and clone size derive from that table, while D and trimming were established from the DNA sequence. Recorded for this sample are 150,000 to 200,000 clones; 90% to 95% of them occurred a single time. The ten largest clonotypes hold more than 1% of the sample.

According to the study, the label for this sample's time point signals: about 28 days (+/-7) after the second vaccine dose. AZD1222 recipients given second doses at about 4 weeks or at about 12 weeks were pooled, since spike-specific TCR depth and breadth were not found to differ between the two schedules. The vaccinee samples were drawn from two UK trials, COV001 and COV002, one of which was a single-blind randomized controlled phase 2/3 trial testing AZD1222 (ChAdOx1 nCoV-19) in healthy adults. Trial participant PBMC samples were collected at day 0 and day 28 after the second dose for TCRbeta chain sequencing. This specimen was peripheral blood, taken 28 days after the second AZD1222 dose. The sequence derives from an adult who received the AZD1222 COVID-19 vaccine.

The CDR3 protein sequence reads: CASSLVDINTGELFF. The DNA sequence is TGCGCCAGCAGCTTGGTGGACATAAACACCGGGGAGCTGTTTTTT. The V and J genes are TRBV5-1 and TRBJ2-2, with a tentative D gene TRBD1 over 5 matching bases. V lost 0 bases and J lost 2 bases; the stretch between them is 8 bases long. CDR1 and CDR2, looked up from the germline V gene, are SGHRS and YFSETQ. From its cysteine to its phenylalanine, the CDR3 spans 15 amino acids. Kept here is only the CDR3 DNA, which spans 45 bases and is read in frame from base 1.